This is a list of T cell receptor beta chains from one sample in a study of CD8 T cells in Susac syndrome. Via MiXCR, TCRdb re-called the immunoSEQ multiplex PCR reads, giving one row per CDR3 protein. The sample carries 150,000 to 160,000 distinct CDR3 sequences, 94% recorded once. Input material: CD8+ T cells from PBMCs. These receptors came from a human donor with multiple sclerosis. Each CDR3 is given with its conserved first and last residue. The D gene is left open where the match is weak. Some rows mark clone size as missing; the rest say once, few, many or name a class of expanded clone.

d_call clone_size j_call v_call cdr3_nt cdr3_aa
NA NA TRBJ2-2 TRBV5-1 TGCGCCAGCAGCTCCGACACCGGGGAGCTGTTTTTT CASSSDTGELFF
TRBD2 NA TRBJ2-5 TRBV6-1 TGTGCCAGCAGTGACCTACTAGCGGGGGACCAAGAGACCCAGTACTTC CASSDLLAGDQETQYF
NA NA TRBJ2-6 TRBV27 TGTGCCAGCAGTTTATACGGCAGCAGCTCTGGGGCCAACGTCCTGACTTTC CASSLYGSSSGANVLTF
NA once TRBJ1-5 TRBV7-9 TGTGCCAGCGCCTTGGGGGGCAATCAGCCCCAGCATTTT CASALGGNQPQHF
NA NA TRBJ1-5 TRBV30 TGTGCCTGGACCCACTCGGGACACCGACAGCCCCAGCATTTT CAWTHSGHRQPQHF
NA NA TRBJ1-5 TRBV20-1 TGCAGTGCTAGAGATTCCGGAAATAGCAATCAGCCCCAGCATTTT CSARDSGNSNQPQHF
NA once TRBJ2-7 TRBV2 TGTGCCAGCAGTGCCAGGGTAGGAACCTACGAGCAGTACTTC CASSARVGTYEQYF
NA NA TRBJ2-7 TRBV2 TGTGCCAGCAGAAACCAGGGACGTGAGCAGTACTTC CASRNQGREQYF
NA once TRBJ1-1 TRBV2 TGTGCCAGCAATGGGGCAGGAATGAACACTGAAGCTTTCTTT CASNGAGMNTEAFF
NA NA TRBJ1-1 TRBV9 TGTGCCAGCAGCGACGGGACCCAGCCACTGAGGGCTTTCTTT CASSDGTQPLRAFF
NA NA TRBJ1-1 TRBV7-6 TGTGCCAGCAGCCTCCAGTCGAACACTGAAGCTTTCTTT CASSLQSNTEAFF
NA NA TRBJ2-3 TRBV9 TGTGCCAGCAGCGTGTTAGACAGTACAGATACGCAGTATTTT CASSVLDSTDTQYF
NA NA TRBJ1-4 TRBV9 TGTGCCAGCAGCGTAGGAGGGAATAATGAAAAACTGTTTTTT CASSVGGNNEKLFF
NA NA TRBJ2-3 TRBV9 TGTGCCAGCAGCGCCGGGGACGCTACGCAGTATTTT CASSAGDATQYF
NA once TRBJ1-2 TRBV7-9 TGTGCCAGCAGCTTACCCTCGTCACAGGGAGGTCGCCGTGGCTATGGCTACACCTTC CASSLPSSQGGRRGYGYTF
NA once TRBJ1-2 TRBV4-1 TGCGCCAGCAGCCAAGTGGGAGGGTTGAACTATGGCTACACCTTC CASSQVGGLNYGYTF
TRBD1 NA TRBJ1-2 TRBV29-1 TGCAGCGTGAGGACAGGGGGAGACTATGGCTACACCTTC CSVRTGGDYGYTF
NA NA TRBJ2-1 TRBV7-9 TGTGCCAGCAGCTTAGGCCGGGGCCTCACCTACAATGAGCAGTTCTTC CASSLGRGLTYNEQFF
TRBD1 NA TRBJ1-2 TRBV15 TGTGCCACCAGCCCTACCGGGACAGGGGGCGGCTATGGCTACACCTTC CATSPTGTGGGYGYTF
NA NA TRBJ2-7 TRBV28 TGTGCCAGCAGTTTAGGATGGCAGGTCTACGAGCAGTACTTC CASSLGWQVYEQYF
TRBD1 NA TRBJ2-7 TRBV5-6 TGTGCCAGCAGCTTTGGAACAGGGGGCTACGAGCAGTACTTC CASSFGTGGYEQYF
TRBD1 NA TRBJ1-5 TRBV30 TGTGCCTACAGGGGTGATCAGCCCCAGCATTTT CAYRGDQPQHF
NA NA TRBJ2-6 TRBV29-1 TGCAGCGTTGGGCCGTCCCCAGGGGCTGGGGCCAACGTCCTGACTTTC CSVGPSPGAGANVLTF
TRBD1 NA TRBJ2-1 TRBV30 TGTGCCTGGAGGGAGGGACAGGGGATCGTCGATGAGCAGTTCTTC CAWREGQGIVDEQFF
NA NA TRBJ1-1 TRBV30 TGTGCCTGGAGTGTATGGGAGAACACTGAAGCTTTCTTT CAWSVWENTEAFF
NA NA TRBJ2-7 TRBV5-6 TGTGCCAGCAGCGGGGGCGCTAACTACGAGCAGTACTTC CASSGGANYEQYF
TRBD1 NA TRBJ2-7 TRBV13 TGTGCCAGCAGCTTAGATGGACAGGGGGCCTACGAGCAGTACTTC CASSLDGQGAYEQYF
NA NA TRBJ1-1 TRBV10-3 TGTGCCATCAGTGAGGGGCAGATCACTGAAGCTTTCTTT CAISEGQITEAFF
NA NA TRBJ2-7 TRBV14 TGTGCCAGCAGCCAAGATCGGCACGGGTCCTTAGAGCAGTACTTC CASSQDRHGSLEQYF
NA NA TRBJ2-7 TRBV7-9 TGTGCCAGCAGCTTCGGACGGAGCTCCTACGAGCAGTACTTC CASSFGRSSYEQYF
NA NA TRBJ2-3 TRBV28 TGTGCCAGCAGTTTAATGCGGCAGGATACGCAGTATTTT CASSLMRQDTQYF
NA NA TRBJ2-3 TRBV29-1 TGCAGCGTTGAGCGGGGCTCAGATACGCAGTATTTT CSVERGSDTQYF
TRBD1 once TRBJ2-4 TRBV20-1 TGCAGTGCTAGAGAAGGACAGGGATTTGCCAAAAACATTCAGTACTTC CSAREGQGFAKNIQYF
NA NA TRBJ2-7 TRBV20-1 TGCAGTGCTAGACGCCGGGACGGGGGACGCGCGTACGAGCAGTACTTC CSARRRDGGRAYEQYF
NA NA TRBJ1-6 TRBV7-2 TGTGCCAGCAGCTTAACCCCCTACGAGGCCTACAACGGAGGTTCACCCCTCCACTTT CASSLTPYEAYNGGSPLHF
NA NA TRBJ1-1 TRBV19 TGTGCCGCAAGGACGGGGCGAGAAGCTTTCTTT CAARTGREAFF
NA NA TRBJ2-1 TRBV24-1 TGTGCCACCAGTGATTCGAATACGGGGGAGCAGTTCTTC CATSDSNTGEQFF
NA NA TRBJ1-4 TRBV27 TGTGCCAGCAGTTCCCAGCCCTACCCTAATGAAAAACTGTTTTTT CASSSQPYPNEKLFF
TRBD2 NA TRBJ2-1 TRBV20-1 TGCAGTGCTGCGGGGACTAGCCCCTACAATGAGCAGTTCTTC CSAAGTSPYNEQFF
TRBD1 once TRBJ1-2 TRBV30 TGTGCCTGGAGTGGGACAGGACCTTTGGTAGATGGCTACACCTTC CAWSGTGPLVDGYTF
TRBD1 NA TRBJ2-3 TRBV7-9 TGTGCCAGCAGCTTGAGGGGGCCCGGGGCAGATACGCAGTATTTT CASSLRGPGADTQYF
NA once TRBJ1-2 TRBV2 TGTGCCAGCCTGAGGGGTACCTATGGCTACACCTTC CASLRGTYGYTF
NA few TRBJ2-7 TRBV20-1 TGCAGTGCTAGAGCCACAGCCTCCTACGAGCAGTACTTC CSARATASYEQYF
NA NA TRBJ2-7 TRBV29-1 TGCAGCGTGGGCCACTCCGTCTACGAGCAGTACTTC CSVGHSVYEQYF
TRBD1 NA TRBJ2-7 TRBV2 TGTGCCAGCAGTGGGGGACAGTCCTACGAGCAGTACTTC CASSGGQSYEQYF
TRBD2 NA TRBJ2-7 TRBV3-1 TGTGCCAGCAGCCGACCTCCTAGCGGGGGGGCCCTCGAGCAGTACTTC CASSRPPSGGALEQYF
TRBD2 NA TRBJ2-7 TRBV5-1 TGCGCCAGCAGATTGGCTAGCGGGGGAAGCTCCTACGAGCAGTACTTC CASRLASGGSSYEQYF
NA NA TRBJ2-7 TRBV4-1 TGCGCCAGCAGCCAAGGTGAAAATTACGAGCAGTACTTC CASSQGENYEQYF
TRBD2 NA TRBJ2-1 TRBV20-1 TGCAGTGCCACCATCGGGGGGAGTGAGCAGTTCTTC CSATIGGSEQFF
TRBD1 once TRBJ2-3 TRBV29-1 TGCAGCGTTGAGGCAGGGGGTACCCGTAGATACCACACAGATACGCAGTATTTT CSVEAGGTRRYHTDTQYF
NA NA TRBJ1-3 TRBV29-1 TGCAGCGTTGAATCGGGGGCAGGGCTGCCTGGAAACACCATATATTTT CSVESGAGLPGNTIYF
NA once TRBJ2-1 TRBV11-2 TGTGCCAGCAGCTTAAGCGGAACCTACAATGAGCAGTTCTTC CASSLSGTYNEQFF
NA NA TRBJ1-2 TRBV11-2 TGTGCCATTCTGCAGGGTGGCTACACCTTC CAILQGGYTF